The text below deals with one T cell receptor (beta chain). The table came from immunoSEQ multiplex PCR; TCRdb's copy has only in-frame clones and leaves some out. The data show some 290,000 clones, with more than 90% seen just once and 3.9% held by the top ten. V was trimmed by 7 bases and J by 5 bases, leaving 14 bases between them. The CDR3 runs to 13 residues. The data originate from a study of blood T cell repertoires in COVID-19. The chain couples TRBV12-3 or TRBV12-4 to TRBJ1-1; a possible D gene is TRBD1 (5 bases). Sequencing was done on a sample of PBMCs or T cells enriched from blood (not recorded which). The TCR comes from a woman under 40 who had been exposed to COVID-19. This chain's CDR3 is CASTPGGITEAFF. In DNA form, the CDR3 reads TGTGCCAGCACCCCGGGGGGGATTACTGAAGCTTTCTTT.